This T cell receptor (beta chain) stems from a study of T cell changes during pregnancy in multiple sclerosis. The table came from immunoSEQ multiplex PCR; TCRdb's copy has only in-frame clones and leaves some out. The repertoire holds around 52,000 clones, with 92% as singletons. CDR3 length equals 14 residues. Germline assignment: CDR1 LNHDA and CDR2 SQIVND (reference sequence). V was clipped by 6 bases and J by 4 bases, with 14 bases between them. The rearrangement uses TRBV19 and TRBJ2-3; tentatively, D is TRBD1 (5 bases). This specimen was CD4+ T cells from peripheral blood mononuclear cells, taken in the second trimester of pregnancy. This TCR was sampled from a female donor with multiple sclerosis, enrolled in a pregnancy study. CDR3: CASSLGPPPDTQYF. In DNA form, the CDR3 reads TGTGCCAGTAGCTTGGGGCCTCCCCCAGATACGCAGTATTTT.